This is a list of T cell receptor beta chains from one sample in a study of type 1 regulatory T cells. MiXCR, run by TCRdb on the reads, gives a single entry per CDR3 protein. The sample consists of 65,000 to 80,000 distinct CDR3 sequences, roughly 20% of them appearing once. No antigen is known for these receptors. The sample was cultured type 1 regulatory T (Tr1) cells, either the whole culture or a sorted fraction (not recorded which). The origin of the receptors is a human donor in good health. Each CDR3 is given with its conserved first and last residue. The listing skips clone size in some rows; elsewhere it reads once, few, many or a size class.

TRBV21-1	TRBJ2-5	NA	CASSRSGGSETQYF
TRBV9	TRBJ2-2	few	CASSAGAALINTGELFF
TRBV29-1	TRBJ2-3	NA	CSFDRGSDTQYF
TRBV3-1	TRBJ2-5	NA	CASVGGGETQYF
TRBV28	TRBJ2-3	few	CASTTAQDSDTQYF
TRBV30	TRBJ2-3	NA	CAWSPKTGLSTDTQYF
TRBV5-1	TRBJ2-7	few	CASRLDRLVEQYF
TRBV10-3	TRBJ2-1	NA	CASQSRTSGMVEQFF
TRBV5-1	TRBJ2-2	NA	CASSLDLAVRTGELFF
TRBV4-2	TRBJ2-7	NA	CASSPYGSGGDYEQYF
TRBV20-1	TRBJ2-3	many	CSARLAGTSTDTQYF
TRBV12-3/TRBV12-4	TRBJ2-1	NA	CASSARIAGGDEQFF
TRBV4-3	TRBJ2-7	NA	CASSQKVVNHEQYF
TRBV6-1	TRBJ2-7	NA	CASSEAWSREQYF
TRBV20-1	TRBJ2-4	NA	CSAVTGLAKNIQYF
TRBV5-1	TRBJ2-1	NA	CASSPGTSGRLAGEQFF
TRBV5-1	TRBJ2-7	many	CASSSGTGGEQYF
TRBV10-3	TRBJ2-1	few	CAISDLEAGLIKVNEQFF
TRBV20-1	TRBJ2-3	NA	CSLPKSGTDTQYF
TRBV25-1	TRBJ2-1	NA	CASSARSSGTSGPHEQFF
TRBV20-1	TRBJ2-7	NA	CSAPGTSGRIGHEQYF
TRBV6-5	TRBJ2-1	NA	CASSYSITQLQGEQFF
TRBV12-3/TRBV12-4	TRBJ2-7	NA	CASSFKVLWYEQYF
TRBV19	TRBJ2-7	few	CASSKSQGDYEQYF
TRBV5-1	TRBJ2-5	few	CASSKSRGLQETQYF
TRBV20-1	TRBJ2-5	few	CSAPRGTGFGGETQYF
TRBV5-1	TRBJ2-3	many	CASSFSFGADTQYF
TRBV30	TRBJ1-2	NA	CAWSVPGQNHGYTF
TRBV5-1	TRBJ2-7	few	CASSLDAYSEQYF
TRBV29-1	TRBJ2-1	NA	CSVVGLVYNEQFF
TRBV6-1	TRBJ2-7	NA	CASSEAWQPGYEQYF
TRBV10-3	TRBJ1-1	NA	CAIREGLRAEAFF